A selection of T cell receptor beta chains follows, all from one sample in a study of control samples from healthy donors and cancer patients. Profiling relied on immunoSEQ multiplex PCR, and the TCRdb table lists in-frame clones only, not all of them. The sample has some 170,000 clones, less than 95% seen once. The material sequenced was PBMCs. The receptors stem from a man in his sixties with colorectal cancer. Each CDR3 is given with its conserved first and last residue. The D gene is left open where the match is weak. A row's size may be missing; if present it is once, few, many or a size class.

d_call clone_size j_call v_call cdr3_nt cdr3_aa
TRBD1 - TRBJ2-4 TRBV6-5 TGTGCCAGCAGTCGTCAGGGGGTAGCCAAAAACATTCAGTACTTC CASSRQGVAKNIQYF
- once TRBJ1-1 TRBV29-1 TGCAGCGTTGGGGCGGGGGATGGACCTATTGAAGCTTTCTTT CSVGAGDGPIEAFF
- - TRBJ1-2 TRBV24-1 TGTGCCACCAGTGATCCAGCTAACTATGGCTACACCTTC CATSDPANYGYTF
- - TRBJ2-3 TRBV7-2 TGTGCCAGCAGCTTAGGAAACGGACCTAGCACAGATACGCAGTATTTT CASSLGNGPSTDTQYF
- - TRBJ1-2 TRBV6-5 TGTGCCAGCAGTCGGGGACTCCTCTATGGCTACACCTTC CASSRGLLYGYTF
TRBD1 - TRBJ2-7 TRBV6-2/TRBV6-3 TGTGCCAGCAGTTACTCGACAGGGGGCTCTGGGATACTCGAGCAGTACTTC CASSYSTGGSGILEQYF
- - TRBJ1-1 TRBV27 TGTGCCAGCAGGACACAGGGTTCTGAAGCTTTCTTT CASRTQGSEAFF
- - TRBJ2-1 TRBV7-9 TGTGCCAGCAGCGAAAGGAGGGTCAATGAGCAGTTCTTC CASSERRVNEQFF
TRBD2 - TRBJ2-5 TRBV6-5 TGTGCCAGCAGTTACGGGTTAGCGGGGGGGCAAGAGACCCAGTACTTC CASSYGLAGGQETQYF
TRBD2 once TRBJ2-5 TRBV7-8 TGTGCCAGCAGCGGGGGGGTTCAAGAGACCCAGTACTTC CASSGGVQETQYF
- few TRBJ2-5 TRBV11-3 TGTGCCAGCAGCTTACCAGGAGAAGAGACCCAGTACTTC CASSLPGEETQYF
TRBD2 - TRBJ2-5 TRBV5-1 TGCGCCAGCAGCCTACGACTAGCGGAAGAGACCCAGTACTTC CASSLRLAEETQYF
- - TRBJ2-2 TRBV6-2/TRBV6-3 TGTGCCAGCAGTACCCGACCCCAGGGAACCGGGGAGCTGTTTTTT CASSTRPQGTGELFF
TRBD2 once TRBJ2-2 TRBV4-3 TGCGCCAGCAGCCAAGCCCCCAGCGGGGGTAACACCGGGGAGCTGTTTTTT CASSQAPSGGNTGELFF
- - TRBJ1-3 TRBV10-3 TGTGCCATCAGTGAGCCCCACGGGCTGGGCTCTGGAAACACCATATATTTT CAISEPHGLGSGNTIYF
- - TRBJ2-2 TRBV6-2/TRBV6-3 TGTGCCAGCAGTTACTCAGGAGGGGTGTCCGGGGAGCTGTTTTTT CASSYSGGVSGELFF
- - TRBJ2-1 TRBV7-9 TGTGCCAGCAGCTTTTCGAGGGACAATGAGCAGTTCTTC CASSFSRDNEQFF
- once TRBJ1-1 TRBV6-6 TGTGCCAGCAAAGGCAGCTCCAACACTGAAGCTTTCTTT CASKGSSNTEAFF
TRBD2 - TRBJ2-3 TRBV5-4 TGTGCCAGCAGCCTTCAACTAGCGGGGGCCAAGCAATATTTT CASSLQLAGAKQYF
- - TRBJ1-1 TRBV10-2 TGCGCCAGCGGCCATAGACAGCTGAACACTGAAGCTTTCTTT CASGHRQLNTEAFF
- - TRBJ2-7 TRBV19 TGTGCCAGTAGTTCCCCGGACAGTCCCGAGCAGTACTTC CASSSPDSPEQYF
- - TRBJ2-7 TRBV12-3/TRBV12-4 TGTGCCAGCAGTCGCGCCTACGAGCAGTACTTC CASSRAYEQYF
- - TRBJ1-1 TRBV4-1 TGCGCCAGCAGCCAAAGGGGGGCGGGCACTGAAGCTTTCTTT CASSQRGAGTEAFF
- few TRBJ1-1 TRBV6-2/TRBV6-3 TGTGCCAGCAGTTACGGGGGGAACACTGAAGCTTTCTTT CASSYGGNTEAFF
TRBD1 - TRBJ2-3 TRBV6-5 TGTGCCAGCAGTTATTTCGGACAGGGGCCAGATACGCAGTATTTT CASSYFGQGPDTQYF
- - TRBJ2-2 TRBV30 TGTGCCTGGAGTACGATAGGGACGGTTACCACCGGGGAGCTGTTTTTT CAWSTIGTVTTGELFF
- - TRBJ1-5 TRBV3-1/TRBV3-2 TGTGCCAGCAGCCAAGGTGCAGGTAGCAATCAGCCCCAGCATTTT CASSQGAGSNQPQHF
- - TRBJ1-1 TRBV6-1 TGTGCCAGCAGTGAAGAGGAGAACACTGAAGCTTTCTTT CASSEEENTEAFF
- - TRBJ1-1 TRBV9 TGTGCCAGCAGGGCACAGGGAATGGGGAACACTGAAGCTTTCTTT CASRAQGMGNTEAFF
TRBD2 - TRBJ2-6 TRBV5-8 TGTGCCAGCGGCGCGGGGGTATCTGGGGCCAACGTCCTGACTTTC CASGAGVSGANVLTF
- - TRBJ1-4 TRBV5-4 TGTGCCAGCAGCTCAGGGACGGCCCAAAAACTGTTTTTT CASSSGTAQKLFF
- - TRBJ1-4 TRBV4-3 TGCGCCAGCAGCCAGGGGCAGACTAATGAAAAACTGTTTTTT CASSQGQTNEKLFF
TRBD1 - TRBJ1-1 TRBV7-2 TGTGCCAGCAGACAGACCTATCAGGGGGGCCTGAGGGAAGCTTTCTTT CASRQTYQGGLREAFF
TRBD1 - TRBJ1-5 TRBV6-6 TGTGCCAGCAGTCCCACAGGGGATCAGCCCCAGCATTTT CASSPTGDQPQHF
TRBD2 - TRBJ2-3 TRBV19 TGTGCCAGTAGTCATCTAGCGGGGGGGCGGGATACGCAGTATTTT CASSHLAGGRDTQYF
- - TRBJ1-1 TRBV18 TGTGCCAGCTCAGAAGGACGGCAGAACACTGAAGCTTTCTTT CASSEGRQNTEAFF
TRBD2 - TRBJ2-1 TRBV23-1 TGCGCCAGCAGTCACAACGAGGGACTAGCGGGGGGGGTAATCCCGCCCTACAATGAGCAGTTCTTC CASSHNEGLAGGVIPPYNEQFF
- - TRBJ1-2 TRBV7-8 TGTGCCAGCAGCCAACGCCAGAGGACGGGCAACTATGGCTACACCTTC CASSQRQRTGNYGYTF
TRBD2 - TRBJ2-5 TRBV2 TGTGCCAGCAGTGAAGCGAGTTCAGCGGGGGGGCTCCAAGAGACCCAGTACTTC CASSEASSAGGLQETQYF
- - TRBJ1-1 TRBV7-2 TGTGCCAGCAGCCCCAGGAGTCGGCAGGGGACGGGCATTAACACTGAAGCTTTCTTT CASSPRSRQGTGINTEAFF